One sample yielded the 14 T cell receptor beta chains listed below, sequenced in a study of blood T cell repertoires in COVID-19 (dated by TCRdb to about 2020). Library prep was done by the immunoSEQ multiplex PCR assay. TCRdb took this table from immuneACCESS and kept in-frame rearrangements with V and J called. Such tables lack part of the clones; where checked against another copy, unresolved V genes explain under half of the gap, and the rest is unexplained. The sample table shows 86,000 or so clones, and 82% are seen once. The ten top clones hold 1.2% of the sample. The sequencing sample was made of peripheral blood. Receptors originate from a woman aged 80 or older with acute or convalescent COVID-19.

This clone was found once. The chain links TRBV2 to TRBJ2-1; a weak D match, TRBD1 (6 bases). Trimming removed 6 bases from V and 9 bases from J, with 9 bases in between. The CDR3 is made up of 11 amino acids. The germline gives CDR1 SNHLY, CDR2 FYNNEI. CDR3 bases: TGTGCCAGCAGGGGGGCCAGTGAGCAGTTCTTC. Translating gives CASRGASEQFF.

The CDR3 DNA is TGCGCCAGCAGCCAGGCCCTTACAGGGGTTTACGAGCAGTACTTC. Protein: CASSQALTGVYEQYF. The rearrangement links TRBV4-1 to TRBJ2-7; 7 bases agree with TRBD1. The germline V gene has CDR1 MGHRA and CDR2 YSYEKL. J lost 4 bases, V lost 3 bases, and 9 bases had no gene match. The CDR3 loop spans 15 amino acids.

J is TRBJ1-1 and V is TRBV28, with D unresolved. V lost 8 bases, J lost 0 bases, and 13 bases lay in between. Germline V lookup: CDR1 MDHEN, CDR2 SYDVKM. The CDR3 extends over 14 amino acids. The CDR3 reads CASRGGTLNTEAFF. CDR3 bases: TGTGCCAGCCGAGGCGGAACCTTGAACACTGAAGCTTTCTTT.

The chain joins TRBV19 to TRBJ1-1; D uncertain. The V gene's germline CDR1 is LNHDA and CDR2 SQIVND (reference sequence). V lost 8 bases to trimming and J lost 5 bases, with 15 bases between them. The CDR3 is 13 amino acids. The CDR3 loop reads CASGTNRGTEAFF. CDR3 DNA sequence: TGTGCCAGTGGTACCAACCGAGGGACTGAAGCTTTCTTT.

The chain couples TRBV18 to TRBJ2-7; D possibly corresponds to TRBD1 (6 bases). CDR3 length: 15 residues. With 3 bases removed from V and 1 base from J, the gap between germline ends came to 13 bases. Germline CDR1 is KGHSH and CDR2 is LQKENI. This CDR3 is CASSPAPGQSYEQYF. CDR3 nucleotide sequence: TGTGCCAGCTCACCTGCCCCCGGACAGTCCTACGAGCAGTACTTC.

V is TRBV28 and J is TRBJ1-2, with TRBD1 matching 8 bases. The CDR3 is 16 amino acids. The J segment lost 2 bases and the V segment lost 7 bases, leaving 12 bases of the junction unmatched. Germline V gene sequence: CDR1 MDHEN, CDR2 SYDVKM. This CDR3 reads CASTSSRDRRNYGYTF. The CDR3 DNA reads TGTGCCAGCACCTCCTCCCGGGACAGGAGAAACTATGGCTACACCTTC.

The CDR3 loop is CASSLEGGWTEAFF. The CDR3 region has the DNA TGCGCCAGCAGCTTAGAAGGGGGTTGGACTGAAGCTTTCTTT. The V call is TRBV5-1, the J call TRBJ1-1, with a weak D call TRBD1 (6 bases). V gave up 2 bases and J gave up 5 bases, with 13 bases separating them. The CDR3 covers 14 residues. Germline CDR1 is SGHRS and CDR2 is YFSETQ.

This chain connects TRBV2 to TRBJ2-3, with 11 bases that match TRBD2. The CDR3 has 17 amino acids. With 6 bases clipped from V and 6 bases from J, the junction kept 14 bases outside the gene matches. CDR1 is SNHLY and CDR2 is FYNNEI in the germline V gene. This CDR3 reads CASRNPGLAARGDTQYF. The CDR3 DNA is TGTGCCAGCAGGAATCCGGGACTAGCGGCTAGGGGGGATACGCAGTATTTT.

The chain combines TRBV7-2 with TRBJ1-3, with a possible D match to TRBD1 (5 bases). Trimming stripped 3 bases from V and 8 bases from J, with 11 bases between. The CDR3 has 13 residues. Looked up from germline, CDR1 is SGHTA and CDR2 is FQGNSA. The CDR3 DNA reads TGTGCCAGCAGCTTGGGCAGGGAATACACCATATATTTT. Residues: CASSLGREYTIYF.

V gene TRBV21-1 combines with J gene TRBJ1-3; TRBD1 is the table's D call, not checked against the DNA. TRBV21-1 is marked as a pseudogene. The CDR3 extends over 17 amino acids. The CDR3 DNA reads as TGTGCCAGCAGCAAAGATCCAGGGTCCTTTTCTGGAAACACCATATATTTT. It encodes CASSKDPGSFSGNTIYF.

V usage is TRBV5-6 and J usage is TRBJ2-7; no firm D call. The CDR3 spans 14 residues. With 4 bases removed from V and 2 bases from J, the gap between germline ends came to 13 bases. The germline gives CDR1 SGHDT, CDR2 YYEEEE. Written as DNA, the CDR3 is TGTGCCAGCAGCCCCCAAGGCGGAACCTACGAGCAGTACTTC. Protein sequence: CASSPQGGTYEQYF.

This clone was counted a few times. This chain joins TRBV7-2 and TRBJ2-5, with 9 bases fitting TRBD2. There are 16 residues in the CDR3. Germline-derived CDR1 and CDR2 are SGHTA and FQGNSA. V trimming: 5 bases; J trimming: 5 bases; junction bases outside the gene matches: 12. The CDR3: CASSPQTSGHGETQYF. As DNA, the CDR3 is TGTGCCAGCAGCCCTCAGACTAGCGGACATGGGGAGACCCAGTACTTC.

The rearrangement links TRBV2 to TRBJ1-3; the D gene is possibly TRBD1 (5 bases). CDR3 length equals 13 residues. V was clipped by 7 bases and J by 0 bases, with 7 bases between them. The germline V gene encodes CDR1 SNHLY and CDR2 FYNNEI. The CDR3 DNA sequence: TGTGCCAGCACTAGGGGCTCTGGAAACACCATATATTTT. This encodes CASTRGSGNTIYF.

The gene calls are TRBV19 and TRBJ2-7, with D uncertain. Trimming took off 8 bases at V and 2 bases at J, with 16 bases between the two ends. CDR1 is LNHDA and CDR2 is SQIVND in the germline V gene (reference sequence). The CDR3 has 14 residues. The CDR3 DNA reads TGTGCCAGTTCTGTGGGTACAGTCACCTACGAGCAGTACTTC. This translates into CASSVGTVTYEQYF.